This TCR beta chain comes out of a study of CD8 T cells in Susac syndrome. Study conclusions and caveats: The study recognized that the number of individuals in its TCR sequencing and HLA analysis was relatively small.

A word on this clonotype: Its antigen is still unknown.

Purification of the CD8+ and CD4+ T cells relied on negative isolation, and TEMRA cells underwent FACS enrichment. An amount of RNA that ranged from roughly 0.45 to 1 ug was reverse transcribed with random hexamers. An immunoSEQ multiplex PCR generated amplified TCR beta CDR3 products spanning 54 Vbeta and 13 Jbeta. In TCRdb, the immunoSEQ multiplex PCR reads were re-called with MiXCR into one record per CDR3 protein. Of about 49,000 distinct CDR3 sequences listed, over 85% are singletons. From germline, CDR1 is SQVTM and CDR2 ANQGSEA. There are 15 residues in the CDR3. J lost 9 bases, V lost 1 base, and 4 bases had no gene match.

Specimen: CD8+ T cells from PBMCs. This chain links TRBV29-1 with TRBJ2-1; TRBD2 matches at 15 bases. The TCR comes from a human donor in good health. The CDR3 nucleotides are TGCAGCGTTGAAGGCGGGACTAGCGGGAGGCTTGAGCAGTTCTTC. This gives the protein CSVEGGTSGRLEQFF.